Sequencing of this T cell receptor (beta chain) was carried out in a study of T cell responses to AZD1222 COVID-19 vaccine. Overall study: Pooling of second doses given at about 4 or about 12 weeks was done.

General study findings and limits: Regions left unmutated in variants are reportedly the target of nearly half of spike-specific TCRs. The sample set comprised mostly white British donors with more females, and clonal diversity was possibly underestimated.

With respect to this clone: Its antigen is not known.

Some clones are missing from TCRdb's copy, which holds only in-frame ones; the method was immunoSEQ multiplex PCR. The sample yields 95,000 to 110,000 clones, 89% seen once. Sequencing was performed on peripheral blood, taken on day 0 of AZD1222 vaccination. The TCR originated in an adult in good health.

The CDR3 bases are TGCGCCAGCAGCTGGACAGGGGTGGGCTACGAGCAGTACTTC. It translates to CASSWTGVGYEQYF. The chain joins TRBV5-1 to TRBJ2-7; 9 nucleotides agree with TRBD1. Germline lookup yields CDR1 SGHRS and CDR2 YFSETQ. CDR3 length equals 14 residues. V gave up 3 bases and J gave up 3 bases; unmatched junction bases: 4.